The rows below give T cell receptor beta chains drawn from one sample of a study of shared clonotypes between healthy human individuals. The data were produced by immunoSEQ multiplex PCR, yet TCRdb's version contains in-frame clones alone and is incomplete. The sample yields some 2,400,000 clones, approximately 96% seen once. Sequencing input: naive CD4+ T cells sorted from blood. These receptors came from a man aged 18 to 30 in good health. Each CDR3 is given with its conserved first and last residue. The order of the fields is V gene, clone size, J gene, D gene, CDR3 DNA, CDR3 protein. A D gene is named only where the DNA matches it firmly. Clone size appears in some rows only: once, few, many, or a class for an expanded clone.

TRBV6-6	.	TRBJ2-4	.	TGTGCCAGCAGTAATTCCCGGGACAATCCCATTCAGTACTTC	CASSNSRDNPIQYF
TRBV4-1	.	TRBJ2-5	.	TGCGCCAGCAGCCAAGTCGGTGGGGAAGAGACCCAGTACTTC	CASSQVGGEETQYF
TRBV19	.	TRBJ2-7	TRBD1	TGTGCCAGTAGTAGACCCCTCCTAACCGGGGGACAGGGGGTCGACGAGCAGTACTTC	CASSRPLLTGGQGVDEQYF
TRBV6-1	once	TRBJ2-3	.	TGTGCCAGCAGTGAAGCGGACGTTCGCAGCACAGATACGCAGTATTTT	CASSEADVRSTDTQYF
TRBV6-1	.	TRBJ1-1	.	TGTGCCAGCAGTATACACCGGGACTCCCATGAAGCTTTCTTT	CASSIHRDSHEAFF
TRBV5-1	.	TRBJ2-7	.	TGCGCCAGCAGCCGTTGGACGGGAGACTACGAGCAGTACTTC	CASSRWTGDYEQYF
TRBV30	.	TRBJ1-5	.	TGTGCCTGGAGTGTACCCAATCAGCCCCAGCATTTT	CAWSVPNQPQHF
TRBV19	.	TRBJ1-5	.	TGTGCCAGTAGTATCACCCGGGATCAGCCCCAGCATTTT	CASSITRDQPQHF
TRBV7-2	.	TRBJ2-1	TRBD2	TGTGCCAGCAGCTTAGAGCCTAGCGGGAAGGATGAGCAGTTCTTC	CASSLEPSGKDEQFF
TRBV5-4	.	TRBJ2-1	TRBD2	TGTGCCAGCAGGTCTAGCGGGGGGAACAATGAGCAGTTCTTC	CASRSSGGNNEQFF
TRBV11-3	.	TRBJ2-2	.	TGTGCCAGCAGCTTAGACCGGAACACCGGGGAGCTGTTTTTT	CASSLDRNTGELFF
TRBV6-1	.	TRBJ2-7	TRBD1	TGTGCCAGCAGTGAAGCGCCAGGGGGCCGATTTAGGTGGCCCTACGAGCAGTACTTC	CASSEAPGGRFRWPYEQYF
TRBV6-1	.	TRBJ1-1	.	TGTGCCAGCAGTCCCCAGCCGGACCCCACTGAAGCTTTCTTT	CASSPQPDPTEAFF
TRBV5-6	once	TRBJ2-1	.	TGTGCCAGCAGCCTTTATTCCCGCTACAATGAGCAGTTCTTC	CASSLYSRYNEQFF
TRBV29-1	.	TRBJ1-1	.	TGCAGCGTCACACAGGGATTAAACGCTGAAGCTTTCTTT	CSVTQGLNAEAFF
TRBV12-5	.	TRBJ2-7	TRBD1	TGTGCTAGTGGTTTGGGACAGGGGTACGAGCAGTACTTC	CASGLGQGYEQYF
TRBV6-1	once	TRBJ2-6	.	TGTGCCAGCAGTGCCTCGTCGGTACCCGGGGCCAACGTCCTGACTTTC	CASSASSVPGANVLTF
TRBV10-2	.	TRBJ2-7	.	TGCGCCAGCAGTGATTCCGGGACGGCCTCCTACGAGCAGTACTTC	CASSDSGTASYEQYF
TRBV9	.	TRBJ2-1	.	TGTGCCAGCAGCGTAGGAGGGGCCTACAATGAGCAGTTCTTC	CASSVGGAYNEQFF
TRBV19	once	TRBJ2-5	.	TGTGCCAGTAGTATACGGGACTTAGGGACGGAGACCCAGTACTTC	CASSIRDLGTETQYF
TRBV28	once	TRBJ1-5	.	TGTGCCAGCACCCCTCCCGGGATTAGCAATCAGCCCCAGCATTTT	CASTPPGISNQPQHF
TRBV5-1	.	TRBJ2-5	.	TGCGCCAGCAGCTGGAGGGGGCAACAAGAGACCCAGTACTTC	CASSWRGQQETQYF
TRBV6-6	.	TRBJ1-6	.	TGTGCCAGCAGTTTCGGAGGGCCTGGGGATTCACCCCTCCACTTT	CASSFGGPGDSPLHF
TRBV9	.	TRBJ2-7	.	TGTGCCAGCAGCCCGTCTGGGTCGGGAAGCTACGAGCAGTACTTC	CASSPSGSGSYEQYF
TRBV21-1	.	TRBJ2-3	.	TGTGCCACCCTCCCCCCCGAGGGGACGGACGGGGATACGCAGTATTTT	CATLPPEGTDGDTQYF
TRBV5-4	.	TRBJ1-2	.	TGTGCCAGCAGTCCACAGGGAGGTATTAACTATGGCTACACCTTC	CASSPQGGINYGYTF
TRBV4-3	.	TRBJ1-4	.	TGCGCCAGCAGCCAAGATCGGGCGGAAAAACTGTTTTTT	CASSQDRAEKLFF
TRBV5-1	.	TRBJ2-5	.	TGCGCCAGCAGCTTTGAGGGGACACTGGGGACCCAGTACTTC	CASSFEGTLGTQYF
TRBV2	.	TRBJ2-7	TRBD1	TGTGCCAGCAGTGTGGGACCCACAGGGGCCTACGAGCAGTACTTC	CASSVGPTGAYEQYF
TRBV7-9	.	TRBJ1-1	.	TGTGCCAGCAGCAAGGGCTTTACAGCCTCCTTGAACACTGAAGCTTTCTTT	CASSKGFTASLNTEAFF
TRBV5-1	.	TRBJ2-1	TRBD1	TGCGCCAGCAGCTCGGGACAGGGGAGCTGGTCACAGTTCTTC	CASSSGQGSWSQFF
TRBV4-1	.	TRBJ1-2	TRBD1	TGCGCCAGCAGCCGGGATAGGGACAGTCCATTGGGGTATGGCTACACCTTC	CASSRDRDSPLGYGYTF
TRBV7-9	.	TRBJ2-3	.	TGTGCCAGCAGCTCCCTCGCAGGGTCGCAGTATTTT	CASSSLAGSQYF
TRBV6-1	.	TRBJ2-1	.	TGTGCCAGCACGACTAGCAATGAGCAGTTCTTC	CASTTSNEQFF
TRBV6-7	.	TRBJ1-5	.	TGTGCCAGCAGTTACAATAACGGCCGACAGACATATAGCAATCAGCCCCAGCATTTT	CASSYNNGRQTYSNQPQHF
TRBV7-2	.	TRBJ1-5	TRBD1	TGTGCCAGCAGCACCGGGACAGGGGACAATCAGCCCCAGCATTTT	CASSTGTGDNQPQHF
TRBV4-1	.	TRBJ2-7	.	TGCGCCAGCAGCCACTCCCGGGGGGCGAACTACGAGCAGTACTTC	CASSHSRGANYEQYF
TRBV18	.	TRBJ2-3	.	TGTGCCAGCTCACCCGGTGGCACAGATACGCAGTATTTT	CASSPGGTDTQYF
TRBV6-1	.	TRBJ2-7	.	TGTGCCAGCAGTGAATTTCCCGGGAGCGACGAGCAGTACTTC	CASSEFPGSDEQYF
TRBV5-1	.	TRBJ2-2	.	TGCGCCAGCAGCTTGAAAAAAGATTACACCGGGGAGCTGTTTTTT	CASSLKKDYTGELFF
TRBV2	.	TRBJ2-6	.	TGTGCCAGCAGGCGGACAAGGGCGGCTGGGGCCAACGTCCTGACTTTC	CASRRTRAAGANVLTF
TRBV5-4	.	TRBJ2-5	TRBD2	TGTGCCAGCAGCAGAGGACTAGCGGGAGAAGAGACCCAGTACTTC	CASSRGLAGEETQYF
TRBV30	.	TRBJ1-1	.	TGTGCCTGGACCAGACAAATGAACACTGAAGCTTTCTTT	CAWTRQMNTEAFF
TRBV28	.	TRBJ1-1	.	TGTGCCAGCAGTTTCCAGGGAGGGGGAGCGACTGAAGCTTTCTTT	CASSFQGGGATEAFF
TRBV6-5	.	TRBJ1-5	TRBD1	TGTGCCAGCAGCGTGGGACAGTTCAATCAGCCCCAGCATTTT	CASSVGQFNQPQHF
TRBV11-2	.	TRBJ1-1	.	TGTGCCAGCAGCTTAACAGCCCCATCCACTGAAGCTTTCTTT	CASSLTAPSTEAFF
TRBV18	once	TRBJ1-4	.	TGTGCCAGCTCATCGGGACGGAGTAATGAAAAACTGTTTTTT	CASSSGRSNEKLFF
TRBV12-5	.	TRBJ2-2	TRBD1	TGTGCTAGTGGTAACCCCGGGACAGGGGGACGCACCGGGGAGCTGTTTTTT	CASGNPGTGGRTGELFF
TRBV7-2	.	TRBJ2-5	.	TGTGCCAGCAGCTCCCTAGGAGAGACCCAGTACTTC	CASSSLGETQYF
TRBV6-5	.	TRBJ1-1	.	TGTGCCAGCAGTTACTTTATGAACACTGAAGCTTTCTTT	CASSYFMNTEAFF
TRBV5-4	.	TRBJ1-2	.	TGTGCCAGCAGCTCTCTCCGGGAGCTCTCCGCTTACTATGGCTACACCTTC	CASSSLRELSAYYGYTF
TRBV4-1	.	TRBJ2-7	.	TGCGCCAGCAGCCAAGAAGGGGTGACAGGAGCCTACGAGCAGTACTTC	CASSQEGVTGAYEQYF
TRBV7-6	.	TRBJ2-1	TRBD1	TGTGCCAGCAGCCCTTCCGGGACAGGGGACAATGAGCAGTTCTTC	CASSPSGTGDNEQFF
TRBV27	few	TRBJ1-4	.	TGTGCCAGCAGTTTATGGCCCCCGCTCCGGGATACAACTAATGAAAAACTGTTTTTT	CASSLWPPLRDTTNEKLFF
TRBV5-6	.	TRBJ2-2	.	TGTGCCAGCAGCTTCCTCTCCCTCCGAAGGCGCCGCGAGTCCGGGGAGCTGTTTTTT	CASSFLSLRRRRESGELFF
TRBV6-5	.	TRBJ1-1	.	TGTGCCAGCAGTTTCGAGAGGACCACTGAAGCTTTCTTT	CASSFERTTEAFF
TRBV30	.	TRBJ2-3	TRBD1	TGTGCCTGGAGTTACAGGGGCTACCTCACAGATACGCAGTATTTT	CAWSYRGYLTDTQYF